The 24 T cell receptor beta chains below were found in one sample sequenced in a study of early T cells in non-severe SARS-CoV-2 infection. TCRdb reprocessed the 5' RACE reads with MiXCR, giving one entry per CDR3 protein. The data show 30,000 to 45,000 distinct CDR3 sequences, approximately 6% seen once. This specimen was whole blood, taken at baseline. Receptors originate from an adult who was a healthcare worker with PCR-confirmed SARS-CoV-2 infection or an uninfected control (not recorded which).

This clonotype was recorded at least ten times. The J gene is TRBJ2-2, the V gene TRBV5-1; D is possibly TRBD1 or TRBD2 (5 bases each). The CDR3 spans 16 residues. Germline loops: CDR1 SGHRS, CDR2 YFSETQ. Trimming removed 3 bases from V and 3 bases from J, with 15 bases in between. The CDR3 region has the DNA TGCGCCAGCAGCTGGGATCGGGGCGTGGACACCGGGGAGCTGTTTTTT. Protein: CASSWDRGVDTGELFF.

This clonotype was detected ten times or more. CDR3 sequence: CSARDTGPFYEQYF. CDR3 nucleotide sequence: TGCAGTGCTAGAGATACAGGTCCCTTCTACGAGCAGTACTTC. The chain recombines TRBV20-1 with TRBJ2-7; TRBD1 might be the D (5 bases). The CDR3 length is 14 residues. Germline V CDR1 and CDR2: DFQATT, SNEGSKA (reference sequence). The V end was cut by 0 bases, the J end by 3 bases, with 12 bases between.

The rearrangement links TRBV2 to TRBJ2-5; 9 nucleotides align to TRBD1. Germline values: CDR1 SNHLY, CDR2 FYNNEI. V was pared by 6 bases and J by 2 bases, with 4 bases of the junction left unmatched. This CDR3 has 14 amino acids. The CDR3 DNA follows: TGTGCCAGCAGCAACGACAGGGGGCAAGAGACCCAGTACTTC. Translating it yields CASSNDRGQETQYF.

This clonotype has just a few counts. A much more abundant neighbour one base away suggests this may be a read error. The CDR3 DNA sequence: TGTGTCAGCTCACTACGGACTAAGCGGAGACCACTTTACAATGAGCAGTTCTTC. This gives the protein CVSSLRTKRRPLYNEQFF. The chain is built from TRBV18 and TRBJ2-1, with D possibly TRBD2 on 6 matching bases. Germline CDR1 and CDR2: KGHSH and LQKENI. The CDR3 sequence is 18 residues long.

This clonotype was detected a few times. The chain joins TRBV7-8 to TRBJ2-5, with D perhaps being TRBD1 or TRBD2 (7 bases each). Germline CDR1 reads SGHVS; CDR2 reads FQNEAQ. Trimming removed 5 bases at V and 5 bases at J, with 18 bases between. This CDR3 has 15 residues. CDR3 DNA sequence: TGTGCCAGCAGCCCCTGGGGAGGGGGCGGTGAGACCCAGTACTTC. Encoded protein: CASSPWGGGGETQYF.

This clonotype was found many times. The chain carries TRBV7-2 and TRBJ2-7, with TRBD1 matching 7 bases. The CDR3 covers 14 residues. V lost 3 bases and J lost 7; bases outside the gene matches: 9. Germline V gives CDR1 SGHTA, CDR2 FQGNSA. In nucleotides, the CDR3 is TGTGCCAGCAGCTTCGGACAGGCCTTACGGGAGCAGTACTTC. Protein product: CASSFGQALREQYF.

This clonotype was counted at least ten times. This chain uses TRBV10-2 with TRBJ1-6; D unresolved. The CDR3 is 14 residues long. Germline V gene data show CDR1 as WSHSY and CDR2 as SAAADI. V was shortened by 7 bases and J by 6 bases, with 13 bases between the two germline ends. The chain's CDR3 is CASTQGWGNSPLHF. The CDR3 DNA is TGCGCCAGCACTCAAGGGTGGGGTAATTCACCCCTCCACTTT.

The rearrangement joins TRBV12-5 to TRBJ1-2; D uncertain. The CDR3 runs to 13 residues. Per germline, CDR1 LGHNT and CDR2 FRNRAP. Trimming shortened V by 0 bases and J by 2 bases, and 4 bases separated the two germline ends. The CDR3 sequence is CASGLVENYGYTF. CDR3 DNA: TGTGCTAGTGGTTTGGTAGAGAACTATGGCTACACCTTC.

This clonotype showed up just a few times. This chain joins TRBV7-6 and TRBJ2-1, with unresolved D. This CDR3 contains 11 residues. Germline V lookup: CDR1 SGHVS, CDR2 FNYEAQ. V was pared by 1 base and J by 7 bases, with 2 bases between. The CDR3 DNA sequence: TGTGCCAGCAGCTTAGGGAATGAGCAGTTCTTC. Protein product: CASSLGNEQFF.

This chain links TRBV6-2 or TRBV6-3 with TRBJ2-7; D might be TRBD1 or TRBD2, each matching 5 bases. The CDR3 runs 13 residues. Germline loops: CDR1 MNHEY, CDR2 SVGEGT. V was clipped by 6 bases and J by 3 bases, with 12 bases between them. CDR3 nucleotides: TGTGCCAGCAGGAGGGACGGATTCTACGAGCAGTACTTC. This encodes CASRRDGFYEQYF.

This clonotype has more than one count but fewer than ten. This chain joins TRBV5-1 and TRBJ2-7, with D perhaps TRBD1 or TRBD2 (5 bases each). CDR3 length: 13 amino acids. V was cut by 5 bases and J by 3 bases, with 12 bases left in between. The germline CDR1 and CDR2 sequences are SGHRS and YFSETQ. The CDR3 DNA is TGCGCCAGCAGGGGGGACCGACTCTACGAGCAGTACTTC. Its protein is CASRGDRLYEQYF.

The sample holds many counts of this clonotype. The CDR3 bases are TGTGCCAGCAGCTTCTACTCTGGAGATGAGCAGTTCTTC. Amino acid sequence: CASSFYSGDEQFF. The J gene is TRBJ2-1, the V gene TRBV7-9, with D hard to call. CDR1 is SEHNR and CDR2 is FQNEAQ in the germline V gene (reference sequence). The CDR3 is 13 residues long. Trimming took 3 bases from V and 8 from J, leaving 11 bases between them.

The CDR3 loop reads CATSDLYGNNEQFF. The CDR3, as DNA: TGTGCCACCAGTGATCTATATGGAAACAATGAGCAGTTCTTC. The V gene is TRBV24-1, the J gene TRBJ2-1; D gene unclear. The CDR3 consists of 14 residues. CDR1 and CDR2 from the germline V gene are KGHDR and SFDVKD. Trimming removed 3 bases at V and 5 bases at J, with 10 bases between.

This clonotype was detected many times. This chain's CDR3 is CASSYGQGYGTGANVLTF. The CDR3 nucleotides are TGTGCCAGCAGCTATGGACAGGGGTACGGTACTGGGGCCAACGTCCTGACTTTC. This sequence joins TRBV7-6 and TRBJ2-6; 9 nucleotides agree with TRBD1. Germline assignment: CDR1 SGHVS and CDR2 FNYEAQ. Trimming took 4 bases from V and 2 from J; bases not matched to a gene: 9. The CDR3 extends over 18 amino acids.

There are many counts of this clonotype. The chain carries TRBV3-1 and TRBJ2-7; 10 bases agree with TRBD1. Germline V gives CDR1 LGHDT, CDR2 YNNKEL (reference sequence). Trimming at V came to 0 bases and at J to 2 bases, leaving 7 bases not matched to a gene. The CDR3 contains 17 residues. The CDR3 DNA follows: TGTGCCAGCAGCCAAGATCGGTGGACAGGGGGACCCTACGAGCAGTACTTC. Translating it yields CASSQDRWTGGPYEQYF.

This clonotype has more than one count but fewer than ten. This CDR3 reads CASSFGRMNTEAFF. In DNA form, the CDR3 reads TGTGCCAGCAGCTTTGGTAGAATGAACACTGAAGCTTTCTTT. This chain uses TRBV7-9 with TRBJ1-1; D not certain. There are 14 residues in the CDR3. Germline loops: CDR1 SEHNR, CDR2 FQNEAQ (reference sequence). V was pared by 3 bases and J by 0 bases, with 8 bases between.

This chain links TRBV11-2 with TRBJ2-7; no definite D call. V lost 1 base and J lost 7, with 17 bases in between. Germline V gene lookup returns CDR1 SGHAT and CDR2 FQNNGV. The CDR3 spans 15 residues. The CDR3 DNA follows: TGTGCCAGCAGCTTAGCCCGACACAGTCTGATGGAGCAGTACTTC. It yields the protein CASSLARHSLMEQYF.

Sample share makes this clonotype medium-sized. CDR3 residues: CASSLTTGVGQPQHF. In nucleotides, the CDR3 is TGCGCCAGCAGCCTGACTACAGGGGTGGGTCAGCCCCAGCATTTT. The chain carries TRBV4-3 and TRBJ1-5, with TRBD1 matching over 7 bases. Germline V gene data show CDR1 as LGHNA and CDR2 as YSLEER. The CDR3 has 15 amino acids. V lost 4 bases and J lost 6; bases outside the gene matches: 9.

The chain carries TRBV6-5 and TRBJ1-3; no reliable D call. The CDR3 is made up of 13 amino acids. CDR1 is MNHEY, CDR2 SVGAGI, per germline. Trimming shortened V by 4 bases and J by 4 bases, and 8 bases separated the two germline ends. The DNA of the CDR3 is TGTGCCAGCAGTTTCCAAGACGGAAACACCATATATTTT. It encodes CASSFQDGNTIYF.

This clonotype was detected a few times. The V and J genes are TRBV6-1 and TRBJ2-3, with a possible D match to TRBD2 (5 bases). Trimming took off 3 bases at V and 1 base at J, with 11 bases between the two ends. Germline loops: CDR1 MNHNS, CDR2 SASEGT. CDR3 size: 15 residues. The CDR3 DNA reads TGTGCCAGCAGTGACAAGTGGGGAGGCACAGATACGCAGTATTTT. The encoded protein is CASSDKWGGTDTQYF.

This clonotype was counted ten times or more. The V call is TRBV12-3 or TRBV12-4, the J call TRBJ2-4; D is tentatively TRBD1 or TRBD2 (5 bases each). Trimming pared 5 bases from V and 7 bases from J, leaving 15 bases between. This CDR3 has 14 amino acids. The CDR3 DNA reads as TGTGCCAGCAGTGTCTCCGGTGGGACGAACATTCAGTACTTC. It yields the protein CASSVSGGTNIQYF.

This clonotype was detected a few times. The chain has TRBV6-2 or TRBV6-3 and TRBJ1-1, with D perhaps TRBD1 (6 bases). The CDR3 sequence is 12 residues long. Trimming shortened V by 5 bases and J by 7 bases, and 11 bases separated the two germline ends. Germline loops: CDR1 MNHEY, CDR2 SVGEGT. CDR3 sequence (DNA): TGTGCCAGCAGTACCGGGACACTTGAAGCTTTCTTT. This translates into CASSTGTLEAFF.

V usage is TRBV20-1 and J usage is TRBJ1-5; possible D gene TRBD1, 6 bases. V lost 2 bases to trimming and J lost 7 bases, with 15 bases between them. Germline values: CDR1 DFQATT, CDR2 SNEGSKA (reference sequence). The CDR3 totals 14 residues. In DNA, the CDR3 is TGCAGTGCTAGAATACAGGGATCGAGGCAGCCCCAGCATTTT. Protein sequence: CSARIQGSRQPQHF.

This clonotype was seen ten or more times. The J gene is TRBJ2-7, the V gene TRBV21-1; TRBD1 was called by the table and not checked on the DNA. TRBV21-1 is deemed a pseudogene. The CDR3 length is 14 residues. The CDR3 reads CASSPSRGSHEQYF. CDR3 bases: TGTGCCAGCAGCCCCAGCAGGGGAAGCCACGAGCAGTACTTC.